This T cell receptor (beta chain) was recorded in a study of metastatic and nonmetastatic thyroid tumors. Overall study context: Where malignant and benign thyroid patients were concerned, repertoires were compared across blood and tumor or nodule tissue.

Patients were all untreated before their thyroid surgery. Findings and caveats of the study: Within blood and tumor, benign nodules reportedly had significantly lower TCR beta diversity than malignant thyroid tumors did.

This clone was detected ten times or more. Its matching antigen is unknown. Germline lookup yields CDR1 DFQATT and CDR2 SNEGSKA (reference sequence). The CDR3 sequence is 15 residues long. V was trimmed by 4 bases and J by 4 bases, leaving 17 bases between them. TCRdb reanalyzed the PCR reads via MiXCR. The top ten clones hold under 30% of a sample with roughly 17,000 clones, 25% to 35% of them seen once. The gene calls are TRBV20-1 and TRBJ2-1, with D perhaps matching TRBD2 (6 bases). The clonotype comes from a male donor with papillary thyroid cancer or a benign thyroid nodule (not recorded which). Some clones in this sample may be carry-over from other donors' samples. The sequenced sample consisted of tumor tissue. CDR3 DNA sequence: TGCAGTGCTATCACGGACTATGCTCTTTACAATGAGCAGTTCTTC. Translation: CSAITDYALYNEQFF.